This is a list of T cell receptor beta chains from one sample in a study of cytomegalovirus exposure and HLA in healthy donors. Using immunoSEQ multiplex PCR, the repertoire was profiled, and TCRdb retains in-frame clones only, with some absent. The data show approximately 75,000 clones, roughly 68% seen once. The specimen was PBMCs. All receptors derive from a woman aged 60-70 years in good health and CMV-seropositive. Each CDR3 is given without its conserved first and last residue.

>TRBJ2-7|TRBV6-1
ASNHDGTGIYEQY
>TRBJ2-3|TRBV11-2
ASSPDREDTDTQY
>TRBJ1-2|TRBV10-2
ASSDGTGGNGYT
>TRBJ1-2|TRBV10-3
AISATGGYGYT
>TRBJ2-5|TRBV5-4
ASSLSLAPRETQY
>TRBJ1-3|TRBV5-4
ASSLDAGGGNTIY
>TRBJ2-5|TRBV18
ASSPLAETQY
>TRBJ1-3|TRBV9
ASSEYRGAGNTIY
>TRBJ2-7|TRBV5-8
ASSPWDGSSYEQY
>TRBJ1-3|TRBV11-2
ASSLGGQAGNTIY
>TRBJ2-5|TRBV4-2
ASSQGGGLTETQY
>TRBJ1-5|TRBV5-6
ASSLHTQGLSNQPQH
>TRBJ2-3|TRBV5-1
ASSSQGTDTQY
>TRBJ1-3|TRBV5-4
ASQGRGSGNTIY
>TRBJ1-4|TRBV18
ASSRSVSAGNEKLF
>TRBJ2-5|TRBV30
AWSPRETQY
>TRBJ2-2|TRBV19
ASTGLAGGPVGELF
>TRBJ2-1|TRBV29-1
SVAKASGGFEQF
>TRBJ1-1|TRBV30
AWSIRLNTEAF
>TRBJ1-5|TRBV27
ASSLLGGQPQH
>TRBJ1-5|TRBV27
ASRTAGLNQPQH
>TRBJ2-1|TRBV28
ASSSPRSGNLNEQF
>TRBJ2-7|TRBV2
ASSVPDRGPWQY
>TRBJ2-1|TRBV5-1
ASRGTGGGSWNEQF
>TRBJ1-1|TRBV30
AWRLNTEAF
>TRBJ2-3|TRBV29-1
SASQGATDTQY
>TRBJ2-3|TRBV6-1
ASTYDRDTDTQY